The sample holds many counts of the clone carrying this TCR beta chain. Its antigen is undetermined. This sample was taken from a study of T cells in Graves' hyperthyroidism and ophthalmopathy. The study, taken as a whole, reports: Blood held most thyroid clonotypes expanded above 0.001 frequency. Ophthalmopathy was distinguished from stable hyperthyroidism by 13 V-J signatures.

Trimming removed 1 base at V and 0 bases at J, with 10 bases between. In germline, CDR1 is SGHAT, CDR2 FQNNGV. The CDR3 covers 15 residues. RNA transcripts served as the template for amplifying TCR beta CDR3 regions. First-round RT-PCR of the TCR CDR3 relied on the HTBI primer set. Each CDR3 protein gets one entry after TCRdb re-called the multiplex PCR reads with MiXCR. Seen here are 500,000 to 550,000 distinct CDR3 sequences, nearly 20% observed once, and the top ten hold approximately 48%. PBMCs came from 7.5 to 10 ml fresh peripheral blood. The origin of this receptor is a man aged 35-49 years with Graves' ophthalmopathy. Sequencing was carried out using blood. V and J are TRBV11-2 and TRBJ2-7; possible D gene TRBD1, 6 bases. The CDR3 sequence is CASSLGGGSSYEQYF. In DNA, the CDR3 is TGTGCCAGCAGCTTAGGAGGGGGTAGCTCCTACGAGCAGTACTTC.